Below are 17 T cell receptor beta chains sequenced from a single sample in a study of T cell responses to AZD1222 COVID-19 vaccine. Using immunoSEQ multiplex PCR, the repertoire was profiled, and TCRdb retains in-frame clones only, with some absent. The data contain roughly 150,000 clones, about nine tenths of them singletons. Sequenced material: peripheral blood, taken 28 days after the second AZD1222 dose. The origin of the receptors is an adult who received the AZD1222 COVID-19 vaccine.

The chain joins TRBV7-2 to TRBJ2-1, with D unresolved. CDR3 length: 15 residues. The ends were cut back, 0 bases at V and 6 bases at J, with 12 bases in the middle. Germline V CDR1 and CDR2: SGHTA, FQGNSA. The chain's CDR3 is CASSLAHQESNEQFF. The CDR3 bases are TGTGCCAGCAGCTTAGCACACCAAGAATCCAATGAGCAGTTCTTC.

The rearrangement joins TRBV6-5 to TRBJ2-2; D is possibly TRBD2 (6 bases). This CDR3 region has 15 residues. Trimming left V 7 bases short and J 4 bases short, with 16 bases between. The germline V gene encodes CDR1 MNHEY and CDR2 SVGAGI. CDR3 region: CASNLMRDRTGELFF. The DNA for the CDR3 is TGTGCCAGCAACCTCATGCGGGACCGCACCGGGGAGCTGTTTTTT.

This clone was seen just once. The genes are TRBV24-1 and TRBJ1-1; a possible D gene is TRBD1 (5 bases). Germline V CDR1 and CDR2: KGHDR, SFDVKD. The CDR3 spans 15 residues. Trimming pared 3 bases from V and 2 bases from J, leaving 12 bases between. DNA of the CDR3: TGTGCCACCAGTGATCCGCAGGGAGGAAACACTGAAGCTTTCTTT. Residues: CATSDPQGGNTEAFF.

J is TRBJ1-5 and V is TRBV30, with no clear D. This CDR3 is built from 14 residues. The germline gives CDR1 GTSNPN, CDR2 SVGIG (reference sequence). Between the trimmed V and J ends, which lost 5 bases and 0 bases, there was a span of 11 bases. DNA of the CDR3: TGTGCCTGGGGGTTCGGGGTTAGCAATCAGCCCCAGCATTTT. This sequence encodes CAWGFGVSNQPQHF.

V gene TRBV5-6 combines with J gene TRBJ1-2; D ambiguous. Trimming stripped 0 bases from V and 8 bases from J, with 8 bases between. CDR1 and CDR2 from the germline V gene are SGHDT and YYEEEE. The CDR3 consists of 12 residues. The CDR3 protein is CASSLDGLGYTF. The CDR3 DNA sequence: TGTGCCAGCAGCTTGGACGGGCTCGGCTACACCTTC.

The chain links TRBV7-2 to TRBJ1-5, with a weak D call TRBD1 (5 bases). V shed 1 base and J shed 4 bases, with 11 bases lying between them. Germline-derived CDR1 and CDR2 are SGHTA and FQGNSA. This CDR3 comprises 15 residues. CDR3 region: CASSLDGGENQPQHF. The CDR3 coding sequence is TGTGCCAGCAGCTTAGATGGGGGAGAGAATCAGCCCCAGCATTTT.

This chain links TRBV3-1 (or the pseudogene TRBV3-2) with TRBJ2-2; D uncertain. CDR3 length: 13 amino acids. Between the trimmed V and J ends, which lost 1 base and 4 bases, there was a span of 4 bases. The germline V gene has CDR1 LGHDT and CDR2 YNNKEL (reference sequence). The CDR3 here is CASSQASTGELFF. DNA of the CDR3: TGTGCCAGCAGCCAAGCCAGCACCGGGGAGCTGTTTTTT.

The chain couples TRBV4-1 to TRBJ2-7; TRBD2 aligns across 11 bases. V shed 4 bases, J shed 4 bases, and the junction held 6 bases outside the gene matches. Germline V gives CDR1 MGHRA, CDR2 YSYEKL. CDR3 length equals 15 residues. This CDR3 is CASSLDTSGSYEQYF. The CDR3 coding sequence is TGCGCCAGCAGCCTAGACACTAGCGGGAGTTACGAGCAGTACTTC.

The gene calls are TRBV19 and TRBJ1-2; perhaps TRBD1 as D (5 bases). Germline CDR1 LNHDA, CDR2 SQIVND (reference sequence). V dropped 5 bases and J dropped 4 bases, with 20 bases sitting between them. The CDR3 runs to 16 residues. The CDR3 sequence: CASSLGAQGPGYGYTF. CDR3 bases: TGTGCCAGTAGTCTCGGGGCCCAGGGACCGGGCTATGGCTACACCTTC.

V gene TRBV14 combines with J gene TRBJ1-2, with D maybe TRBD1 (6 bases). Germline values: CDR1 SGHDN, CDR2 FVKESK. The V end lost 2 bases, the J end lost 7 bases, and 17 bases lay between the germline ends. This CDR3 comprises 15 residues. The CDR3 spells CASSQIAGGRLGYTF. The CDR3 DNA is TGTGCCAGCAGCCAAATCGCTGGGGGCCGCCTTGGCTACACCTTC.

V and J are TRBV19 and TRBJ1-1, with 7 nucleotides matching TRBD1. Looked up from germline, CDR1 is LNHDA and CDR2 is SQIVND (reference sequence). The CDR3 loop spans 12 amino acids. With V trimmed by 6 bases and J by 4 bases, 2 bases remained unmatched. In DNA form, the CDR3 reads TGTGCCAGTAGGACAGGGAGCACTGAAGCTTTCTTT. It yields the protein CASRTGSTEAFF.

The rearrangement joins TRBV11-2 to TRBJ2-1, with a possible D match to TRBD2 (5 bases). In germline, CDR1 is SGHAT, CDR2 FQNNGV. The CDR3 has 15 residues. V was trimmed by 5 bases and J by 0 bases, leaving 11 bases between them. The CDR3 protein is CASSRGLASYNEQFF. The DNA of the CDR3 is TGTGCCAGCAGCCGAGGACTGGCCTCCTACAATGAGCAGTTCTTC. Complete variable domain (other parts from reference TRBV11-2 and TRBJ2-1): EAGVAQSPRYKIIEKRQSVAFWCNPISGHATLYWYQQILGQGPKLLIQFQNNGVVDDSQLPKDRFSAERLKGVDSTLKIQPAKLEDSAVYLCASSRGLASYNEQFFGPGTRLTVL.

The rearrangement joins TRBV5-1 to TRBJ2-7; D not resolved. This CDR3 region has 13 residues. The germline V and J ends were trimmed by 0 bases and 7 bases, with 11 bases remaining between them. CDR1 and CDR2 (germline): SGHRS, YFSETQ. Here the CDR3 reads CASSLEGLGEQYF. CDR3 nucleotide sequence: TGCGCCAGCAGCTTGGAGGGCTTGGGGGAGCAGTACTTC.

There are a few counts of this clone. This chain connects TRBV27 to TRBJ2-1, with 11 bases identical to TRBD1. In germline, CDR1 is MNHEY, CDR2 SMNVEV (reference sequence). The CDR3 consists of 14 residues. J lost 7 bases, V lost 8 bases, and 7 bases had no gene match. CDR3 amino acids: CASRRTGGMNEQFF. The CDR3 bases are TGTGCCAGCCGCAGGACAGGGGGCATGAATGAGCAGTTCTTC.

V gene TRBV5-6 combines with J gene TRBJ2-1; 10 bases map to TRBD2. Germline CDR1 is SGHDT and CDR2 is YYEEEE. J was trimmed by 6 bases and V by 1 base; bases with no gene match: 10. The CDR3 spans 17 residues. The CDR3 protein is CASSLRTSGVRFNEQFF. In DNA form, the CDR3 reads TGTGCCAGCAGCTTGCGTACTAGCGGGGTACGTTTCAATGAGCAGTTCTTC.

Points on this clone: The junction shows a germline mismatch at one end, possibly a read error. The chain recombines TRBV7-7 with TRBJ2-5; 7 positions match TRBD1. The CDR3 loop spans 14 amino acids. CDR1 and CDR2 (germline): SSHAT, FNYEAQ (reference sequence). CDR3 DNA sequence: TGTGCTAGCAGCTGGGGACAGAACACAGAGACCCAGTACTTC. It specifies CASSWGQNTETQYF.

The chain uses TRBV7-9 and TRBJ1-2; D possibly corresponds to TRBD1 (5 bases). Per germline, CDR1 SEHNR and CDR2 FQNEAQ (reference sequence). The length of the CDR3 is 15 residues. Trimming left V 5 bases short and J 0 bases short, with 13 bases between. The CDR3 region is CASSPRQRPNYGYTF. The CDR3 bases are TGTGCCAGCAGCCCACGACAGCGACCTAACTATGGCTACACCTTC.